The source of this T cell receptor beta chain is a study of T-cell memory formation after mild COVID-19. Across the whole study: Clusters of TCRs were largely donor specific.

One entry per CDR3 protein, called by TCRdb with MiXCR from the 5' RACE reads. The table records roughly 350,000 distinct CDR3 sequences, around 27% of them present only once. The CDR3 is 16 amino acids. CDR1 and CDR2 from the germline V gene are SGHDN and FVKESK. The V and J ends lost 4 bases and 3 bases, in that order; junction bases with no gene match: 9. The chain combines TRBV14 with TRBJ2-1, with 7 bases that match TRBD1. Sequences were obtained from PBMCs or a T cell subset sorted from them (not recorded which). The origin of this receptor is an adult woman who had mild COVID-19 (a few samples of this study predate the infection). Cell type and time point are not known. CDR3 region: CASSPSLGGDYNEQFF. The DNA for the CDR3 is TGTGCCAGCAGCCCTTCTTTAGGGGGCGACTACAATGAGCAGTTCTTC.